The 17 T cell receptor beta chains presented below share a single source sample, sequenced in a study of blood T cell repertoires in COVID-19. Some clones are missing from TCRdb's copy, which holds only in-frame ones; the method was immunoSEQ multiplex PCR. Of some 250,000 clones in the sample, around 90% are singletons; the top ten hold 0.65% to 0.8%. The sequenced sample was peripheral blood. The receptor source for this set is a human donor in a cohort sampled during active COVID-19.

A single count supports this clone. CDR3 amino acids: CASSQDPDEQYF. CDR3 coding DNA: TGTGCCAGCAGCCAAGATCCGGACGAGCAGTACTTC. The chain links TRBV3-1 (or the pseudogene TRBV3-2) to TRBJ2-7; D gene uncertain. Per the germline V gene, CDR1 is LGHDT and CDR2 is YNNKEL (reference sequence). This CDR3 is built from 12 residues. Trimming shortened V by 0 bases and J by 5 bases, and 5 bases separated the two germline ends.

This clone was found a few times. The rearrangement links TRBV19 to TRBJ1-3, with TRBD1 matching over 7 bases. This CDR3 comprises 16 residues. Germline values: CDR1 LNHDA, CDR2 SQIVND (reference sequence). The V segment lost 5 bases and the J segment 0 bases; nucleotides outside the gene matches: 7. CDR3 nucleotide sequence: TGTGCCAGTAGTCCGGGACAGCTGTTCTCTGGAAACACCATATATTTT. Its translation: CASSPGQLFSGNTIYF.

This rearrangement joins TRBV4-2 to TRBJ2-1; TRBD2 agrees at 9 bases. CDR3 size: 16 residues. V lost 6 bases and J lost 4; bases outside the gene matches: 10. Germline V lookup: CDR1 LGHNA, CDR2 YNFKEQ. CDR3 coding DNA: TGTGCCAGCAGAAATAGCGGGAGAGGTGATTACAATGAGCAGTTCTTC. Translated, it gives CASRNSGRGDYNEQFF.

This clone has only a few counts. This chain joins TRBV15 and TRBJ1-5, with 8 positions matching TRBD1. Trimming removed 5 bases from V and 5 bases from J; junction bases left unmatched: 5. CDR3 length: 14 residues. Germline values: CDR1 LNHNV, CDR2 YYDKDF (reference sequence). The CDR3 DNA reads TGTGCCACCAGCGAGGGACAGGTTGATCAGCCCCAGCATTTT. Its protein product is CATSEGQVDQPQHF.

For this clone: A read error may produce the germline difference seen at one junction end. The chain couples TRBV7-7 to TRBJ2-1; no definite D call. This CDR3 contains 15 residues. Looked up from germline, CDR1 is SSHAT and CDR2 is FNYEAQ (reference sequence). CDR3 protein: CASSLSDFRGNEQFF. As DNA, the CDR3 is TGTGCTAGCAGCCTTTCCGACTTTCGTGGGAATGAGCAGTTCTTC.

The chain uses TRBV4-2 and TRBJ1-1; no reliable D call. Trimming pared 4 bases from V and 3 bases from J, leaving 15 bases between. This CDR3 is 15 amino acids long. From germline, CDR1 is LGHNA and CDR2 YNFKEQ. The CDR3 protein is CASSPKTLGYTEAFF. The CDR3 nucleotides are TGTGCCAGCAGCCCAAAAACCCTCGGGTACACTGAAGCTTTCTTT.

The chain couples TRBV7-8 to TRBJ1-6; D is undetermined. CDR3 length: 15 residues. Germline values: CDR1 SGHVS, CDR2 FQNEAQ. V was pared by 4 bases and J by 7 bases, with 14 bases between. This CDR3 is CASSSDGLQNSPLHF. CDR3 sequence (DNA): TGTGCCAGCAGCTCCGACGGACTGCAAAATTCACCCCTCCACTTT.

The genes are TRBV30 and TRBJ2-1, with TRBD2 as a possible D gene (6 bases). The CDR3 extends over 13 amino acids. Germline CDR1 and CDR2: GTSNPN and SVGIG (reference sequence). V was clipped by 5 bases and J by 7 bases, with 15 bases between them. For the CDR3, the DNA is TGTGCCTGGGGGGGAACTAGCATAAATGAGCAGTTCTTC. This translates into CAWGGTSINEQFF.

This chain uses TRBV27 with TRBJ1-2; D remains unclear. Germline V CDR1 and CDR2: MNHEY, SMNVEV (reference sequence). CDR3 size: 16 residues. The V gene lost 0 bases and the J gene lost 4 bases, with 15 bases spanning the gap. The CDR3 DNA follows: TGTGCCAGCAGTTTATCGCCCAGACGGACTCTCTATGGCTACACCTTC. This gives the protein CASSLSPRRTLYGYTF.

The chain joins TRBV6-5 to TRBJ2-3; 12 bases are shared with TRBD2. CDR1 is MNHEY and CDR2 is SVGAGI in the germline V gene. The CDR3 has 15 amino acids. V shed 11 bases, J shed 4 bases, and the junction held 10 bases outside the gene matches. For the CDR3, the DNA is TGTGCCTGCCGTAGACTAGCGGGAGTGTCAGATACGCAGTATTTT. This translates into CACRRLAGVSDTQYF.

This clone was observed a single time. J is TRBJ1-1 and V is TRBV5-1; D ambiguous. The germline V gene encodes CDR1 SGHRS and CDR2 YFSETQ. V lost 0 bases and J lost 4, with 10 bases in between. The CDR3 covers 14 residues. The DNA of the CDR3 is TGCGCCAGCAGCTTGGTAAAAGCTGGCACTGAAGCTTTCTTT. Translating gives CASSLVKAGTEAFF. The complete variable domain, with remaining parts taken from reference TRBV5-1 and TRBJ1-1, reads KAGVTQTPRYLIKTRGQQVTLSCSPISGHRSVSWYQQTPGQGLQFLFEYFSETQRNKGNFPGRFSGRQFSNSRSEMNVSTLELGDSALYLCASSLVKAGTEAFFGQGTRLTVV.

The V call is TRBV9, the J call TRBJ2-7, with D hard to call. This CDR3 is built from 13 residues. Deletions cut 0 bases from V and 6 bases from J, with 10 bases between. Germline V CDR1 and CDR2: SGDLS, YYNGEE. The CDR3 sequence: CASSVAGRSEQYF. The CDR3 coding sequence is TGTGCCAGCAGCGTAGCCGGTAGATCCGAGCAGTACTTC.

The gene calls are TRBV2 and TRBJ1-5; tentative D call: TRBD1 (6 bases). The CDR3 covers 14 residues. Per the germline V gene, CDR1 is SNHLY and CDR2 is FYNNEI. V was trimmed by 3 bases and J by 6 bases, leaving 12 bases between them. CDR3 protein: CASSEGLGGQPQHF. The DNA of the CDR3 is TGTGCCAGCAGTGAGGGACTAGGGGGTCAGCCCCAGCATTTT.

CDR3: CASSFPIAGASYEQYF. CDR3 coding DNA: TGTGCCAGCAGCTTCCCAATAGCGGGAGCGTCCTACGAGCAGTACTTC. The chain has TRBV4-2 and TRBJ2-7; TRBD2 matches 9 bases. Trimming took 5 bases from V and 1 from J; bases not matched to a gene: 9. This CDR3 comprises 16 residues. CDR1 LGHNA and CDR2 YNFKEQ come from the germline V gene.

The chain has TRBV5-1 and TRBJ1-4; D ambiguous. CDR1 and CDR2 from the germline V gene are SGHRS and YFSETQ. The CDR3 contains 17 residues. V was shortened by 0 bases and J by 0 bases, with 12 bases between the two germline ends. For the CDR3, the DNA is TGCGCCAGCAGCTTGGGCGGTAGCACCGCAACTAATGAAAAACTGTTTTTT. This gives the protein CASSLGGSTATNEKLFF.

The rearrangement uses TRBV4-1 and TRBJ1-2; D gene unclear. Germline-derived CDR1 and CDR2 are MGHRA and YSYEKL. With 2 bases removed from V and 5 bases from J, the gap between germline ends came to 18 bases. This CDR3 is built from 16 residues. The CDR3 loop reads CASSQHREKKGYGYTF. DNA for the CDR3: TGCGCCAGCAGCCAACACCGGGAGAAAAAAGGGTATGGCTACACCTTC.

The V and J genes are TRBV6-5 and TRBJ1-5, with 7 nucleotides matching TRBD1. This CDR3 spans 14 amino acids. Germline CDR1 MNHEY, CDR2 SVGAGI. After removal of 8 bases from V and 5 bases from J, the junction contained 9 bases not matched to a gene. The chain's CDR3 is CASRAWQGDQPQHF. The CDR3 bases are TGTGCCAGCCGGGCCTGGCAGGGGGATCAGCCCCAGCATTTT.